This T cell receptor beta chain comes out of a study of blood T cell repertoires in COVID-19. Study details: Some COVID-19 samples were acute and others convalescent; all came from the United States, Italy and Spain. In each case, the material was cDNA or gDNA derived from T cells, B-cell-depleted T cells, or PBMCs.

Study processing details: Amplifying reference gene primers gave estimates of nucleated cell counts. The method was immunoSEQ multiplex PCR; TCRdb's version includes in-frame clones alone and lacks a portion of them. V and J calls and clone size come straight from that table; D and trimming were deduced from the DNA. The data hold over 350,000 clones, with about 89% observed a single time. J gave up 5 bases and V 0 bases, and 17 bases lay outside the gene matches. Germline V CDR1 and CDR2: LNHNV, YYDKDF (reference sequence). The CDR3 has 19 amino acids. The chain joins TRBV15 to TRBJ2-5, with 8 bases identical to TRBD2. This TCR came from a woman in her 30s with acute or convalescent COVID-19. Sequencing was done on a sample of peripheral blood. The CDR3 sequence is CATSRDRGAGGAPGETQYF. CDR3 sequence (DNA): TGTGCCACCAGCAGAGATCGTGGGGCGGGGGGAGCCCCCGGCGAGACCCAGTACTTC.